The entry below gives a single TCR beta chain sequence along with its context. Its antigen is still unknown. V lost 6 bases to trimming and J lost 8 bases, with 16 bases between them. CDR1 and CDR2 (germline): MNHNY, SVGAGI (reference sequence). This CDR3 has 14 amino acids. This record belongs to a study of cytomegalovirus exposure and HLA in healthy donors. Study results and limitations: Specificity of a few CMV-associated chains for CMV antigens was verified in vitro.

Profiled with immunoSEQ multiplex PCR; TCRdb holds only in-frame clones, not every one. Seen here are a few hundred thousand clones, 85% to 90% observed once, and the top ten hold 0.37%. This clonotype was obtained from a young woman in good health and CMV-seronegative. Material for sequencing was PBMCs. The chain recombines TRBV6-6 with TRBJ1-4; tentatively, D is TRBD1 (5 bases). CDR3 protein: CASSPRGGSEKLFF. The DNA for the CDR3 is TGTGCCAGCAGCCCAAGGGGAGGGTCGGAAAAACTGTTTTTT.